The sequence of this TCR beta chain was determined in a study of kidney transplant recipient with SARS-CoV-2 infection. This clonotype occurred many times. TCRdb passed the reads through MiXCR, listing each CDR3 protein once. The sample carries roughly 250,000 distinct CDR3 sequences, about 28% recorded once. Germline-derived CDR1 and CDR2 are MNHEY and SVGEGT. Trimming stripped 6 bases from V and 3 bases from J, with 17 bases between. CDR3 length equals 15 residues. V gene TRBV6-2 or TRBV6-3 combines with J gene TRBJ1-2; D is perhaps TRBD1 (5 bases). The TCR sequence derives from a male patient aged 25-45 years who had COVID-19 and was a kidney transplant recipient. Part of the T cell pool may stem from the graft donor. The material was a blood sample, obtained at baseline and around day 120 from a kidney transplant recipient. The CDR3 nucleotides are TGTGCCAGCAGCTCTCCGGGACGGAAAGACTATGGCTACACCTTC. This gives the protein CASSSPGRKDYGYTF.